One T cell receptor beta chain is described in this entry. Its antigen is not identified. The sample belongs to a study of OX40 agonist ivuxolimab in advanced cancers. Across the whole study: Ivuxolimab is a fully human IgG2 antibody that activates OX40 (CD134).

Clones were sequenced by immunoSEQ multiplex PCR, and TCRdb holds only the in-frame ones, with some missing. This table has more than 80,000 clones, more than 85% appearing once. Study-wide results and caveats: Clonal expansion was seen in CD4+ and CD8+ blood T cells by week 6 at 0.1 to 3.0 mg/kg.

The germline V gene has CDR1 MNHNS and CDR2 SASEGT. The V gene end was trimmed by 2 bases and the J gene end by 6 bases; junction bases not matched to a gene: 9. This CDR3 spans 15 amino acids. This sequence originates from an adult with an advanced solid tumor such as melanoma, head and neck, liver or kidney cancer. Material: CD4+ or CD8+ T cells sorted from blood, obtained in a trial of the OX40 agonist ivuxolimab. The J gene is TRBJ2-7, the V gene TRBV6-1; 8 nucleotides agree with TRBD1. The chain's CDR3 is CASSEQGAVYGEQYF. Written as DNA, the CDR3 is TGTGCCAGCAGTGAACAGGGGGCGGTCTATGGCGAGCAGTACTTC.